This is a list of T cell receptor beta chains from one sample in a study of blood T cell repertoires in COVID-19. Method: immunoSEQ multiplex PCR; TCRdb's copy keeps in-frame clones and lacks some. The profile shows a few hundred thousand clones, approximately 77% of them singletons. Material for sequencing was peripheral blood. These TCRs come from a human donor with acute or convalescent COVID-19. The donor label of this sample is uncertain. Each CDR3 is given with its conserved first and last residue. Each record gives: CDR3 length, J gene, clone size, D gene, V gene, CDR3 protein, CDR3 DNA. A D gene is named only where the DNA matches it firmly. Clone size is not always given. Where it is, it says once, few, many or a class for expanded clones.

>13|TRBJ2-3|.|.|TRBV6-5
CASSFDPAGTQYF
TGTGCCAGCAGTTTTGACCCGGCGGGTACGCAGTATTTT
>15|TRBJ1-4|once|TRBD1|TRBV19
CASRVGQGRNEKLFF
TGTGCCAGTAGAGTGGGACAGGGAAGAAATGAAAAACTGTTTTTT
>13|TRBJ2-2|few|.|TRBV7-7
CASSSGLNGELFF
TGTGCCAGCAGCTCCGGACTAAACGGGGAGCTGTTTTTT
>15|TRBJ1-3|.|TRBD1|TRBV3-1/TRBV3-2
CASSRKTGAGNTIYF
TGTGCCAGCAGCCGAAAGACAGGGGCTGGAAACACCATATATTTT
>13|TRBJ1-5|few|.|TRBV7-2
CASSLDRVQPQHF
TGTGCCAGCAGCTTAGACAGGGTACAGCCCCAGCATTTT
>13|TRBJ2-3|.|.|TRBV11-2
CASRREYTDTQYF
TGTGCCAGCAGACGGGAGTACACAGATACGCAGTATTTT
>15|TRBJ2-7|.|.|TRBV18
CASSPEPGRDYEQYF
TGTGCCAGCTCACCGGAGCCGGGGAGAGATTACGAGCAGTACTTC
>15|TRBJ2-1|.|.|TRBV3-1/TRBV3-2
CASSQGRGTYNEQFF
TGTGCCAGCAGCCAGGGGCGGGGAACCTACAATGAGCAGTTCTTC
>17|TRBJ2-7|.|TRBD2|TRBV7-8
CASSLARLVAGPYEQYF
TGTGCCAGCAGCTTAGCGCGTCTTGTAGCGGGGCCCTACGAGCAGTACTTC
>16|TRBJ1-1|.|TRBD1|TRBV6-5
CASSYGAGQMNTEAFF
TGTGCCAGCAGTTATGGGGCGGGACAGATGAACACTGAAGCTTTCTTT
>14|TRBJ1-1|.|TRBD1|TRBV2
CASFLQGANTEAFF
TGTGCCAGCTTTCTACAGGGGGCGAACACTGAAGCTTTCTTT
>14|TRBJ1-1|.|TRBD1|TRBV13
CASSLDRGRTEAFF
TGTGCCAGCAGCTTAGACAGGGGGAGGACAGAAGCTTTCTTT
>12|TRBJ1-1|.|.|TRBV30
CAWSRAPPEAFF
TGTGCCTGGAGTCGCGCCCCTCCTGAAGCTTTCTTT
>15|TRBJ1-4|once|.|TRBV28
CASRGLRVLGEKLFF
TGTGCCAGCAGGGGACTCAGGGTCTTGGGTGAAAAACTGTTTTTT
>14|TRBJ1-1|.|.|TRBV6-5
CASSYGRGSTEAFF
TGTGCCAGCAGTTACGGTAGGGGTAGCACTGAAGCTTTCTTT
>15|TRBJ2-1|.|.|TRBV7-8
CASSLVGSTYNEQFF
TGTGCCAGCAGCTTAGTTGGGAGCACTTACAATGAGCAGTTCTTC
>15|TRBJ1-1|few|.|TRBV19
CASSHQRFVNTEAFF
TGTGCCAGTAGTCACCAACGGTTTGTGAACACTGAAGCTTTCTTT
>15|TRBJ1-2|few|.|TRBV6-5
CASSYGPGVGYGYTF
TGTGCCAGCAGTTACGGTCCCGGGGTTGGCTATGGCTACACCTTC
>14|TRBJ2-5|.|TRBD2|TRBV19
CASSPTSGWETQYF
TGTGCCAGTAGTCCGACTAGCGGGTGGGAGACCCAGTACTTC
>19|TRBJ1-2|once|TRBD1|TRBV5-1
CASSLGRPGLLQGAYGYTF
TGCGCCAGCAGCTTGGGACGGCCGGGCCTCCTTCAGGGGGCGTATGGCTACACCTTC
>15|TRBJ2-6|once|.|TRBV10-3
CAISGAGLGANVLTF
TGTGCCATCAGTGGGGCAGGGCTTGGGGCCAACGTCCTGACTTTC
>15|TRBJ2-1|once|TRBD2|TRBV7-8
CASTEGRGSYNEQFF
TGTGCCAGCACCGAAGGGAGGGGATCCTACAATGAGCAGTTCTTC
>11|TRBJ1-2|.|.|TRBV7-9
CASSPSYGYTF
TGTGCCAGCAGCCCTTCCTATGGCTACACCTTC
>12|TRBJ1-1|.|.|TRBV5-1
CASSAVRTEAFF
TGCGCCAGCAGCGCCGTTCGGACTGAAGCTTTCTTT
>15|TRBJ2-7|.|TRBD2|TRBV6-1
CASSEESGGAYEQYF
TGTGCCAGCAGTGAAGAAAGCGGGGGGGCCTACGAGCAGTACTTC
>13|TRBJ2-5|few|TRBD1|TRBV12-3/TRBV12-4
CASNRQGLKTQYF
TGTGCCAGCAATAGACAGGGGCTAAAGACCCAGTACTTC
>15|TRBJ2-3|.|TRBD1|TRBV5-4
CASSLWTGGTDTQYF
TGTGCCAGCAGCTTGTGGACAGGGGGCACAGATACGCAGTATTTT
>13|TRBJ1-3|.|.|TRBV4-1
CASSLGAGNTIYF
TGCGCCAGCAGCCTCGGAGCCGGAAACACCATATATTTT
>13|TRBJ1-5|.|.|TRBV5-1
CASSLAGEQPQHF
TGCGCCAGCAGCTTGGCAGGTGAGCAGCCCCAGCATTTT
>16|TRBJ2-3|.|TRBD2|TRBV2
CASSEKGTSGGDTQYF
TGTGCCAGCAGTGAAAAAGGGACTAGCGGGGGTGATACGCAGTATTTT
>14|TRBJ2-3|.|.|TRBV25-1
CASSEYGGTDTQYF
TGTGCCAGCAGTGAATACGGGGGCACAGATACGCAGTATTTT
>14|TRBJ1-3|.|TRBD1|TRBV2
CASGQESSGNTIYF
TGTGCCAGCGGACAGGAGAGCTCTGGAAACACCATATATTTT
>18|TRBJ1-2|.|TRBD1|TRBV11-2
CASSPMGTGRSSYVGYTF
TGTGCCAGCAGCCCTATGGGGACAGGGAGGTCTTCCTATGTTGGCTACACCTTC
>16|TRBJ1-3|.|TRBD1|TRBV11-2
CASSLGQGPTGNTIYF
TGTGCCAGCAGCTTAGGACAGGGACCCACTGGAAACACCATATATTTT
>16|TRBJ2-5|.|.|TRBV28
CASSIRDSSLPETQYF
TGTGCCAGCAGTATCCGGGACTCCAGCCTCCCTGAGACCCAGTACTTC
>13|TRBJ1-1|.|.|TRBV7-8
CASSFEGNTEAFF
TGTGCCAGCAGCTTTGAGGGGAACACTGAAGCTTTCTTT
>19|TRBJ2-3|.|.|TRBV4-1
CASSQVGGRRREFADTQYF
TGCGCCAGCAGCCAAGTAGGGGGTCGGCGGCGGGAGTTCGCAGATACGCAGTATTTT
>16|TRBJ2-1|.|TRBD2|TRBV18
CASSPKTSGGAFEQFF
TGTGCCAGCTCACCTAAGACTAGCGGGGGGGCCTTTGAGCAGTTCTTC
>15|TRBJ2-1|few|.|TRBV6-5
CASRLGLAGNNEQFF
TGTGCCAGCAGATTGGGGTTGGCGGGTAACAATGAGCAGTTCTTC
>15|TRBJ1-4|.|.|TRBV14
CASSQGGVTNEKLFF
TGTGCCAGCAGCCAAGGGGGAGTAACTAATGAAAAACTGTTTTTT
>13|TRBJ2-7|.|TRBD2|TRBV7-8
CASSLAGALEQYF
TGTGCCAGCAGCCTAGCGGGAGCCTTGGAGCAGTACTTC
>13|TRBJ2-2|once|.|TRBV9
CASSVFGTGELFF
TGTGCCAGCAGCGTATTCGGCACCGGGGAGCTGTTTTTT
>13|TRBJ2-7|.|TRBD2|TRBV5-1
CASSSAWEGEQYF
TGCGCCAGCAGCTCGGCATGGGAGGGGGAGCAGTACTTC
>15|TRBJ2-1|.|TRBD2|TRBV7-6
CASSSPGREPREQFF
TGTGCCAGCAGCTCCCCGGGGCGGGAGCCCAGGGAGCAGTTCTTC
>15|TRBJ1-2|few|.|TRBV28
CASSLVGGGIYGYTF
TGTGCCAGCAGTTTAGTGGGGGGAGGGATCTATGGCTACACCTTC
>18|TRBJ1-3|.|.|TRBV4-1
CASSQGGRRTASGNTIYF
TGCGCCAGCAGCCAAGGAGGTAGGAGGACAGCCTCTGGAAACACCATATATTTT
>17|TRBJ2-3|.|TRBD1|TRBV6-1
CASSEAMGTGGADTQYF
TGTGCCAGCAGTGAAGCCATGGGGACAGGGGGGGCAGATACGCAGTATTTT
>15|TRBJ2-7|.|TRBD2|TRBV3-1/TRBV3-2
CASSQGLAGAYEQYF
TGTGCCAGCAGCCAGGGACTAGCGGGGGCCTACGAGCAGTACTTC
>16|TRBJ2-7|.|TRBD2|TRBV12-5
CASGLAQLALVYEQYF
TGTGCTAGTGGTTTGGCCCAACTAGCGCTTGTCTACGAGCAGTACTTC
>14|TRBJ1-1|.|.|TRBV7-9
CASSKQIVNTEAFF
TGTGCCAGCAGCAAACAGATAGTGAACACTGAAGCTTTCTTT
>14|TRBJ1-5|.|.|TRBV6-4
CASKGPGSSQPQHF
TGTGCCAGCAAGGGCCCAGGGTCGAGCCAGCCCCAGCATTTT
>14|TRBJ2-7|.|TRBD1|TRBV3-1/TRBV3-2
CASRPRDRPYEQYF
TGTGCCAGCAGACCCAGGGACAGACCATACGAGCAGTACTTC
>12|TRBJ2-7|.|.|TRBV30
CAWTRGGYEQYF
TGTGCCTGGACCCGAGGGGGTTACGAGCAGTACTTC
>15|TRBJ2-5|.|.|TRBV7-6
CASSDVFGSGETQYF
TGTGCCAGCAGCGACGTTTTCGGGTCCGGGGAGACCCAGTACTTC
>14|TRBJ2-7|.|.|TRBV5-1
CASSLRGAENEQYF
TGCGCCAGCAGCTTGCGGGGGGCGGAGAACGAGCAGTACTTC
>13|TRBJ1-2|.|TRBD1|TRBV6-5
CATKRQGDYGYTF
TGTGCCACCAAAAGACAGGGAGACTATGGCTACACCTTC
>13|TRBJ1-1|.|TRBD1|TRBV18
CASSPDRDTEAFF
TGTGCCAGCTCCCCAGACAGGGACACTGAAGCTTTCTTT
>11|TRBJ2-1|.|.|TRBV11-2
CASSFTDEQFF
TGTGCCAGCAGCTTTACAGATGAGCAGTTCTTC
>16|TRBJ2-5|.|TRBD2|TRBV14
CASSQDPIAGGETQYF
TGTGCCAGCAGCCAAGACCCTATAGCGGGGGGGGAGACCCAGTACTTC
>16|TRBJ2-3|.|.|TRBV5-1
CASSLRDGGGSDTQYF
TGCGCCAGCAGCTTGAGGGATGGTGGGGGGTCAGATACGCAGTATTTT